The rows below give T cell receptor beta chains drawn from one sample of a study of control samples from healthy donors and cancer patients. Sequenced by immunoSEQ multiplex PCR; TCRdb stores in-frame clones only, minus some. The sample has tens of thousands of clones, roughly 88% seen once. Sequencing was carried out using blood. These TCRs come from a woman in her forties or fifties in good health. Each CDR3 is given with its conserved first and last residue. The D gene is left open where the match is weak. Clone size is shown for a subset of rows, as once, few, many or a class of expanded clone.

j_call clone_size d_call v_call cdr3_length cdr3_aa cdr3_nt
TRBJ2-1 - - TRBV9 14 CASSVGGRHNEQFF TGTGCCAGCAGCGTAGGGGGGCGGCACAATGAGCAGTTCTTC
TRBJ1-1 - - TRBV30 14 CAWRHKGENTEAFF TGTGCCTGGAGACATAAGGGGGAGAACACTGAAGCTTTCTTT
TRBJ2-7 once TRBD1 TRBV2 15 CASRLRQGDSYEQYF TGTGCCAGCCGACTCCGGCAGGGGGACTCCTACGAGCAGTACTTC
TRBJ2-6 - - TRBV19 15 CASSRGDPGANVLTF TGTGCCAGTAGTAGAGGAGATCCTGGGGCCAACGTCCTGACTTTC
TRBJ2-1 - TRBD2 TRBV7-2 15 CASSNRGGAYNEQFF TGTGCCAGCAGCAACCGCGGGGGGGCCTACAATGAGCAGTTCTTC
TRBJ1-1 - - TRBV6-1 13 CASSEQGGTEAFF TGTGCCAGCAGTGAACAGGGAGGAACTGAAGCTTTCTTT
TRBJ2-7 - - TRBV5-1 14 CASSLFVEGGEQYF TGCGCCAGCAGCTTGTTTGTGGAAGGGGGTGAGCAGTACTTC
TRBJ2-5 - - TRBV5-1 12 CASSPEKETQYF TGCGCCAGCAGCCCTGAGAAGGAGACCCAGTACTTC
TRBJ2-5 - - TRBV18 14 CASSPGRLQETQYF TGTGCCAGCTCCCCGGGACGATTACAAGAGACCCAGTACTTC
TRBJ1-5 - TRBD1 TRBV10-3 16 CAISESRDSPNQPQHF TGTGCCATCAGTGAGTCGAGGGACAGCCCCAATCAGCCCCAGCATTTT
TRBJ2-7 - - TRBV5-6 11 CASSFVKEQYF TGTGCCAGCAGCTTTGTAAAGGAGCAGTACTTC
TRBJ2-3 - TRBD1 TRBV11-2 14 CASTRGQGGDTQYF TGTGCCAGCACCCGAGGACAGGGAGGAGATACGCAGTATTTT
TRBJ1-1 - - TRBV7-9 14 CASSLTGMNTEAFF TGTGCCAGCAGCCTTACAGGTATGAACACTGAAGCTTTCTTT
TRBJ2-7 - - TRBV9 13 CASSAGTNYEQYF TGTGCCAGCAGCGCCGGGACCAACTACGAGCAGTACTTC
TRBJ2-2 - - TRBV5-4 13 CASSSGSGPELFF TGTGCCAGCAGCTCAGGTAGTGGGCCGGAGCTGTTTTTT
TRBJ2-3 - - TRBV6-5 13 CASNRDSTDTQYF TGTGCCAGCAACCGGGACAGCACAGATACGCAGTATTTT
TRBJ1-1 - - TRBV6-5 15 CASSDGLPGVTEAFF TGTGCCAGCAGCGACGGACTGCCGGGGGTGACTGAAGCTTTCTTT
TRBJ2-3 - TRBD2 TRBV6-5 15 CASSLNGGGTDTQYF TGTGCCAGCAGTCTTAATGGGGGGGGCACAGATACGCAGTATTTT
TRBJ2-1 - TRBD2 TRBV2 16 CASSSLTSGGTSEQFF TGTGCCAGCAGTTCCCTTACTAGCGGGGGCACTAGTGAGCAGTTCTTC
TRBJ1-2 - - TRBV18 13 CASSPGMIHGYTF TGTGCCAGCTCCCCAGGAATGATTCATGGCTACACCTTC
TRBJ1-2 - - TRBV6-5 14 CASSYGGRNYGYTF TGTGCCAGCAGTTACGGCGGCAGGAACTATGGCTACACCTTC
TRBJ2-7 few TRBD1 TRBV6-6 14 CASNRDRSSYEQYF TGTGCCAGCAACCGGGACAGGTCCTCCTACGAGCAGTACTTC
TRBJ2-2 once - TRBV14 14 CASSQEPGTGELFF TGTGCCAGCAGCCAAGAGCCAGGCACCGGGGAGCTGTTTTTT
TRBJ1-3 - TRBD1 TRBV5-8 18 CASSFSRQGGPSGNTIYF TGTGCCAGCAGCTTCTCTCGACAGGGGGGTCCCTCTGGAAACACCATATATTTT
TRBJ1-2 - - TRBV18 16 CASSPRAGMHNYGYTF TGTGCCAGCTCCCCCAGGGCAGGGATGCATAACTATGGCTACACCTTC
TRBJ2-7 - TRBD1 TRBV2 15 CASSENRGPSYEQYF TGTGCCAGCAGTGAAAACAGGGGGCCTTCCTACGAGCAGTACTTC
TRBJ2-2 - TRBD1 TRBV6-1 15 CASSETGGFTGELFF TGTGCCAGCAGTGAGACAGGGGGCTTTACCGGGGAGCTGTTTTTT
TRBJ1-1 - - TRBV5-1 15 CASSLDYGRNTEAFF TGCGCCAGCAGCTTGGACTATGGGAGGAACACTGAAGCTTTCTTT
TRBJ1-2 - - TRBV4-1 13 CASRKGDNYGYTF TGCGCCAGCAGGAAAGGGGATAACTATGGCTACACCTTC
TRBJ2-7 few - TRBV4-1 13 CASSQAPRDEQYF TGCGCCAGCAGCCAAGCCCCTAGGGACGAGCAGTACTTC
TRBJ1-2 - - TRBV4-2 15 CASSQDFGQSYGYTF TGTGCCAGCAGCCAAGATTTCGGGCAAAGCTATGGCTACACCTTC
TRBJ1-5 few - TRBV3-1/TRBV3-2 15 CASSRGAGEEQPQHF TGTGCCAGCAGCCGCGGGGCAGGGGAAGAACAGCCCCAGCATTTT
TRBJ2-7 - TRBD1 TRBV15 15 CATSRGTGSSHEQYF TGTGCCACCAGCAGGGGGACAGGGAGTTCCCACGAGCAGTACTTC
TRBJ1-2 few TRBD1 TRBV2 13 CASAETGNYGYTF TGTGCCAGCGCCGAGACAGGGAACTATGGCTACACCTTC
TRBJ2-4 - - TRBV5-1 13 CASSIGQLNIQYF TGCGCCAGCAGCATCGGACAGCTAAACATTCAGTACTTC
TRBJ1-1 - TRBD1 TRBV7-8 14 CASSFGTVNTEAFF TGTGCCAGCAGCTTTGGGACAGTTAACACTGAAGCTTTCTTT
TRBJ1-5 - - TRBV7-8 13 CASSSYRDQPQHF TGTGCCAGCAGCTCATATCGTGATCAGCCCCAGCATTTT
TRBJ2-3 - TRBD2 TRBV18 15 CASSRLAGGTDTQYF TGTGCCAGCTCGCGACTAGCGGGGGGCACAGATACGCAGTATTTT
TRBJ2-1 - - TRBV5-6 14 CASSLYNAGNEQFF TGTGCCAGCAGCCTCTACAACGCAGGGAATGAGCAGTTCTTC
TRBJ1-3 few TRBD1 TRBV30 15 CAWSVGTVSGNTIYF TGTGCCTGGAGTGTCGGGACAGTCTCTGGAAACACCATATATTTT
TRBJ1-2 - - TRBV6-5 13 CASSRTGSHGYTF TGTGCCAGCAGTCGTACAGGATCCCATGGCTACACCTTC
TRBJ2-3 - - TRBV25-1 13 CASSGTFNDTQYF TGTGCCAGTTCCGGGACATTTAATGATACGCAGTATTTT
TRBJ1-1 - - TRBV12-3/TRBV12-4 12 CASSLIGTEAFF TGTGCCAGCAGTTTAATCGGAACTGAAGCTTTCTTT
TRBJ2-3 - TRBD2 TRBV3-1/TRBV3-2 14 CASSRQLAGVTQYF TGTGCCAGCAGCCGCCAGCTAGCGGGGGTTACGCAGTATTTT
TRBJ1-3 few - TRBV18 14 CASSGQGTGNTIYF TGTGCCAGCTCGGGACAAGGTACCGGAAACACCATATATTTT
TRBJ1-1 once - TRBV28 14 CASSHPSGYTEAFF TGTGCCAGCAGTCACCCCTCGGGTTATACTGAAGCTTTCTTT
TRBJ2-3 once - TRBV12-5 14 CASALGGAEDTQYF TGTGCTAGTGCCCTTGGGGGCGCAGAAGATACGCAGTATTTT
TRBJ1-3 - - TRBV11-2 16 CASSFPTLYSGNTIYF TGTGCCAGCAGCTTCCCCACCTTATACTCTGGAAACACCATATATTTT
TRBJ2-1 - - TRBV3-1/TRBV3-2 11 CASSLRAEQFF TGTGCCAGCAGTCTAAGGGCTGAGCAGTTCTTC
TRBJ2-3 once - TRBV20-1 12 CSASYKSDTQYF TGCAGTGCTAGTTATAAGTCAGATACGCAGTATTTT
TRBJ2-2 few - TRBV6-5 11 CASRATGELFF TGTGCCAGCAGGGCCACCGGGGAGCTGTTTTTT
TRBJ1-1 - - TRBV7-2 13 CASSLMGSTEAFF TGTGCCAGCAGCTTAATGGGTAGCACTGAAGCTTTCTTT
TRBJ2-7 - TRBD1 TRBV4-1 15 CASSQGTGGSGEQYF TGCGCCAGCAGCCAGGGGACAGGGGGATCGGGTGAGCAGTACTTC
TRBJ1-5 - - TRBV5-8 17 CASSLGRETYSNQPQHF TGTGCCAGCAGCTTGGGCAGGGAAACGTATAGCAATCAGCCCCAGCATTTT
TRBJ1-1 - TRBD1 TRBV10-3 14 CAIGKDRGITEAFF TGTGCCATCGGGAAGGACAGGGGGATCACTGAAGCTTTCTTT
TRBJ2-7 - TRBD1 TRBV3-1/TRBV3-2 18 CASSPSGTGFNSLSEQYF TGTGCCAGCAGCCCCTCCGGGACAGGTTTTAATAGCCTTTCCGAGCAGTACTTC
TRBJ2-2 - - TRBV5-1 14 CASSLERSTGELFF TGCGCCAGCAGCTTGGAAAGATCAACCGGGGAGCTGTTTTTT